The T cell receptor beta chain described here comes from a study of cytomegalovirus exposure and HLA in healthy donors. CDR3 length: 16 residues. V dropped 1 base and J dropped 5 bases, with 17 bases sitting between them. Germline V gives CDR1 SGHKS, CDR2 YYEKEE (reference sequence). Both 60 Vbeta primers and 13 Jbeta primers went into the PCR. Here immunoSEQ multiplex PCR was the method, and the copy in TCRdb shows in-frame clones only, minus some. The sample comprises some 150,000 clones, about 72% of which are singletons, and over 1.1% rests with the top ten. The V call is TRBV5-5, the J call TRBJ2-3, with D perhaps TRBD1 (7 bases). The TCR comes from a man between 60 and 75 years old in good health and CMV-seronegative. Sequenced material: PBMCs. The CDR3 sequence is CASSLTLRQGGDTQYF. The CDR3 DNA reads TGTGCCAGCAGCTTGACTCTGAGACAGGGAGGAGATACGCAGTATTTT.